Presented here are 30 T cell receptor beta chains from one specimen sequenced in a study of T cell responses to AZD1222 COVID-19 vaccine. Clones were read by immunoSEQ multiplex PCR, and TCRdb kept only the in-frame ones, dropping some. The table records under 150,000 clones, approximately 90% of them present only once. The sequencing used peripheral blood, collected 28 days after the second AZD1222 dose. All receptors come from an adult who received the AZD1222 COVID-19 vaccine.

The V gene is TRBV21-1, the J gene TRBJ1-4. TRBV21-1 is given as a pseudogene. The CDR3 extends over 18 amino acids. Here the CDR3 reads CASSTSGRRAQPNEKLFF. The DNA for the CDR3 is TGTGCCAGCAGCACCAGCGGGAGGAGAGCACAACCGAATGAAAAACTGTTTTTT.

This chain joins TRBV5-6 and TRBJ2-5; the D is unclear. The germline CDR1 and CDR2 sequences are SGHDT and YYEEEE. The V and J ends lost 1 base and 5 bases respectively, with 9 bases between them. CDR3 size: 13 residues. The CDR3 loop is CASSLKMEETQYF. The CDR3 nucleotides are TGTGCCAGCAGCTTGAAGATGGAGGAGACCCAGTACTTC.

This chain links TRBV19 with TRBJ2-3, with 9 bases fitting TRBD2. The CDR3 covers 16 residues. The V and J ends lost 2 bases and 0 bases, in that order; junction bases with no gene match: 3. The germline V gene encodes CDR1 LNHDA and CDR2 SQIVND (reference sequence). In nucleotides, the CDR3 is TGTGCCAGTAGTATACCTCTAGCGGGAAGCACAGATACGCAGTATTTT. This sequence encodes CASSIPLAGSTDTQYF.

The rearrangement uses TRBV6-5 and TRBJ1-5; 7 bases are a match to TRBD1. J lost 5 bases, V lost 6 bases, and 4 bases had no gene match. This CDR3 spans 13 amino acids. Germline-derived CDR1 and CDR2 are MNHEY and SVGAGI. In nucleotides, the CDR3 is TGTGCCAGCAGAGGGACAGCCGATCAGCCCCAGCATTTT. Translated, it gives CASRGTADQPQHF.

This chain links TRBV28 with TRBJ1-5, with 9 positions matching TRBD1. Germline trimming cut 6 bases from V and 6 bases from J; bases unmatched to any gene: 9. The CDR3 is made up of 15 amino acids. The germline V gene encodes CDR1 MDHEN and CDR2 SYDVKM. The CDR3 loop is CASRALTGGGQPQHF. CDR3 coding DNA: TGTGCCAGCAGAGCCCTGACAGGGGGTGGTCAGCCCCAGCATTTT.

The sample holds a few counts of this clone. The rearrangement links TRBV5-4 to TRBJ1-2; D is uncertain. Germline V lookup: CDR1 SGHNT, CDR2 YYREEE (reference sequence). This CDR3 is built from 13 residues. The ends were cut back, 5 bases at V and 1 base at J, with 9 bases in the middle. Here the CDR3 reads CASSYDLNYGYTF. The CDR3 coding sequence is TGTGCCAGCAGTTACGACCTTAACTATGGCTACACCTTC.

The V call is TRBV7-9, the J call TRBJ2-2; D gene unclear. This CDR3 is 14 amino acids long. Per the germline V gene, CDR1 is SEHNR and CDR2 is FQNEAQ (reference sequence). V was cut by 2 bases and J by 4 bases, with 8 bases left in between. In DNA, the CDR3 is TGTGCCAGCAGCTTAATGGGGATCACCGGGGAGCTGTTTTTT. Amino acid sequence: CASSLMGITGELFF.

Regarding this clone: The junction differs from germline at one of its ends, possibly a read error. The chain is built from TRBV7-7 and TRBJ2-3; D might be TRBD1 (6 bases). The CDR3 runs to 16 residues. Per the germline V gene, CDR1 is SSHAT and CDR2 is FNYEAQ (reference sequence). The DNA for the CDR3 is TGTGCTAGCAGCCCTACTATGGACAGAAGTACAGATACGCAGTATTTT. It codes for CASSPTMDRSTDTQYF.

The chain combines TRBV19 with TRBJ2-6; D might be TRBD2 (5 bases). Per germline, CDR1 LNHDA and CDR2 SQIVND (reference sequence). The CDR3 has 18 amino acids. V was shortened by 4 bases and J by 0 bases, with 16 bases between the two germline ends. CDR3 sequence reads: CASSNRHNGISGANVLTF. DNA for the CDR3: TGTGCCAGTAGTAACAGACATAACGGGATCTCTGGGGCCAACGTCCTGACTTTC.

The gene calls are TRBV4-1 and TRBJ1-2; D might be TRBD1 (6 bases). Germline V gene sequence: CDR1 MGHRA, CDR2 YSYEKL. V lost 1 base and J lost 4, with 13 bases in between. The CDR3 is 15 residues long. CDR3 loop: CASSQVPGAFYGYTF. The CDR3 DNA follows: TGCGCCAGCAGCCAAGTGCCAGGGGCCTTCTATGGCTACACCTTC.

V gene TRBV20-1 combines with J gene TRBJ1-6, with D hard to call. Germline V CDR1 and CDR2: DFQATT, SNEGSKA (reference sequence). CDR3 length: 13 residues. Between the trimmed V and J ends, which lost 3 bases and 14 bases, there was a span of 17 bases. The CDR3 sequence: CSASPISRLTLHF. The CDR3 DNA reads as TGCAGTGCTAGTCCAATCTCCCGGTTGACCCTCCACTTT.

This chain links TRBV5-1 with TRBJ2-7; D ambiguous. CDR3 length equals 13 residues. The germline V gene encodes CDR1 SGHRS and CDR2 YFSETQ. V was shortened by 1 base and J by 3 bases, with 8 bases between the two germline ends. CDR3: CASSLLLNYEQYF. CDR3 DNA sequence: TGCGCCAGCAGCTTGCTCCTCAACTACGAGCAGTACTTC.

This rearrangement joins TRBV30 to TRBJ1-4; 8 bases are a match to TRBD1. CDR1 is GTSNPN and CDR2 is SVGIG in the germline V gene (reference sequence). The CDR3 sequence is 14 residues long. The trim removed 3 bases at V and 0 bases at J, leaving 0 bases unmatched. The CDR3 DNA reads as TGTGCCTGGAGACAGGGGGCAACTAATGAAAAACTGTTTTTT. This translates into CAWRQGATNEKLFF.

The chain joins TRBV11-2 to TRBJ2-5; a possible D gene is TRBD2 (7 bases). V lost 5 bases and J lost 5, with 15 bases in between. This CDR3 has 14 residues. CDR1 and CDR2 (germline): SGHAT, FQNNGV. The chain's CDR3 is CASSPRTRGETQYF. CDR3 sequence (DNA): TGTGCCAGCAGCCCCAGGACTAGGGGGGAGACCCAGTACTTC.

This clone was detected only once. The chain has TRBV12-3 or TRBV12-4 and TRBJ2-7; D remains unclear. The ends were cut back, 3 bases at V and 4 bases at J, with 10 bases in the middle. The length of the CDR3 is 13 residues. This chain's CDR3 is CASSFMTSYEQYF. DNA for the CDR3: TGTGCCAGCAGTTTTATGACCTCATACGAGCAGTACTTC.

The V and J genes are TRBV15 and TRBJ1-1; TRBD1 aligns across 8 bases. V gave up 3 bases and J gave up 1 base; unmatched junction bases: 10. The CDR3 has 17 residues. Germline CDR1 reads LNHNV; CDR2 reads YYDKDF (reference sequence). In DNA form, the CDR3 reads TGTGCCACCAGCAGGGGAAAGGGGACAGGTAAGAACACTGAAGCTTTCTTT. Translated: CATSRGKGTGKNTEAFF.

This chain links TRBV7-2 with TRBJ2-4; 7 positions agree with TRBD2. Germline CDR1 is SGHTA and CDR2 is FQGNSA. V trimming: 4 bases; J trimming: 3 bases; junction bases outside the gene matches: 6. CDR3 length: 15 amino acids. CDR3: CASSWGGGGKNIQYF. The DNA of the CDR3 is TGTGCCAGCAGCTGGGGGGGAGGAGGCAAAAACATTCAGTACTTC. The whole variable domain, remainder taken from reference TRBV7-2 and TRBJ2-4, is GAGVSQSPSNKVTEKGKDVELRCDPISGHTALYWYRQSLGQGLEFLIYFQGNSAPDKSGLPSDRFSAERTGGSVSTLTIQRTQQEDSAVYLCASSWGGGGKNIQYFGAGTRLSVL.

This clone has more than one count but fewer than ten. The rearrangement joins TRBV27 to TRBJ1-4; a possible D gene is TRBD1 (5 bases). This CDR3 is 15 amino acids long. From germline, CDR1 is MNHEY and CDR2 SMNVEV (reference sequence). V lost 2 bases, J lost 3 bases, and 10 bases lay in between. CDR3 nucleotides: TGTGCCAGCAGTTTAAACAGGCGGGCTAATGAAAAACTGTTTTTT. Protein product: CASSLNRRANEKLFF.

The chain links TRBV6-5 to TRBJ2-7; D is uncertain. Germline V CDR1 and CDR2: MNHEY, SVGAGI. The ends were cut back, 2 bases at V and 6 bases at J, with 5 bases in the middle. The CDR3 extends over 11 amino acids. The CDR3 sequence is CASSYAREQYF. The CDR3 nucleotides are TGTGCCAGCAGTTACGCGCGCGAGCAGTACTTC.

This chain uses TRBV6-6 with TRBJ1-1, with a tentative D call TRBD1 (5 bases). Trimming left V 6 bases short and J 8 bases short, with 22 bases between. The CDR3 totals 15 residues. Germline V CDR1 and CDR2: MNHNY, SVGAGI (reference sequence). The CDR3 here is CASSFSAGGGREAFF. Written as DNA, the CDR3 is TGTGCCAGCAGCTTCAGTGCGGGGGGAGGTCGGGAAGCTTTCTTT.

The CDR3 loop reads CASSYSMSAIGLFF. CDR3 DNA: TGTGCCAGCAGTTACTCGATGTCCGCTATAGGACTGTTTTTT. The V and J genes are TRBV6-2 or TRBV6-3 and TRBJ1-4; D unresolved. The CDR3 sequence is 14 residues long. Germline assignment: CDR1 MNHEY and CDR2 SVGEGT. Trimming removed 0 bases from V and 13 bases from J, with 15 bases in between.

The gene calls are TRBV19 and TRBJ1-1; D ambiguous. V was pared by 3 bases and J by 0 bases, with 14 bases between. The CDR3 contains 16 residues. Germline lookup yields CDR1 LNHDA and CDR2 SQIVND (reference sequence). CDR3 bases: TGTGCCAGTAGTATGGAAGGGAGAAATATGAACACTGAAGCTTTCTTT. Amino acids: CASSMEGRNMNTEAFF. The full variable domain, completed using reference TRBV19 and TRBJ1-1, is DGGITQSPKYLFRKEGQNVTLSCEQNLNHDAMYWYRQDPGQGLRLIYYSQIVNDFQKGDIAEGYSVSREKKESFPLTVTSAQKNPTAFYLCASSMEGRNMNTEAFFGQGTRLTVV.

The V call is TRBV9, the J call TRBJ2-2, with 7 positions matching TRBD1. This CDR3 is 16 amino acids long. V gave up 0 bases and J gave up 1 base; unmatched junction bases: 3. Germline lookup yields CDR1 SGDLS and CDR2 YYNGEE. DNA for the CDR3: TGTGCCAGCAGCGTAGCTGGGACAGTGAACACCGGGGAGCTGTTTTTT. Encoded protein: CASSVAGTVNTGELFF.

The DNA of the CDR3 is TGTGCCACCAGCCTGAACTACGATCAGCCCCAGCATTTT. Encoded protein: CATSLNYDQPQHF. The rearrangement uses TRBV15 and TRBJ1-5; D call uncertain. With 5 bases removed from V and 5 bases from J, the gap between germline ends came to 10 bases. CDR3 length: 13 residues. Looked up from germline, CDR1 is LNHNV and CDR2 is YYDKDF (reference sequence).

This clone was detected a few times. V usage is TRBV2 and J usage is TRBJ1-2; D perhaps matches TRBD1 (6 bases). The CDR3 covers 11 residues. The germline CDR1 and CDR2 sequences are SNHLY and FYNNEI. Trimming removed 6 bases at V and 4 bases at J, with 6 bases between. The CDR3 region is CASRQGYGYTF. CDR3 nucleotides: TGTGCCAGCAGACAGGGCTATGGCTACACCTTC.

The chain couples TRBV7-9 to TRBJ1-2; the D is unclear. V gave up 2 bases and J gave up 8 bases, with 9 bases separating them. CDR1 and CDR2 from the germline V gene are SEHNR and FQNEAQ (reference sequence). The CDR3 totals 12 residues. The CDR3 spells CASSLNHGGYTF. DNA for the CDR3: TGTGCCAGCAGCTTAAATCACGGGGGCTACACCTTC. Full variable domain (remainder filled in from reference TRBV7-9 and TRBJ1-2): DTGVSQNPRHKITKRGQNVTFRCDPISEHNRLYWYRQTLGQGPEFLTYFQNEAQLEKSRLLSDRFSAERPKGSFSTLEIQRTEQGDSAMYLCASSLNHGGYTFGSGTRLTVV.

The chain is built from TRBV3-1 (or the pseudogene TRBV3-2) and TRBJ1-4; D call uncertain. Germline CDR1 and CDR2: LGHDT and YNNKEL (reference sequence). This CDR3 comprises 17 residues. V was clipped by 2 bases and J by 0 bases, with 13 bases between them. The CDR3 coding sequence is TGTGCCAGCAGCCAACGGCCAGGAGCCTCAACTAATGAAAAACTGTTTTTT. Translation gives CASSQRPGASTNEKLFF.

In its sample, this clone was seen a few times. This chain uses TRBV10-3 with TRBJ1-3; no definite D call. V lost 4 bases and J 10 bases, leaving 14 bases between the germline ends. There are 13 residues in the CDR3. CDR1 is ENHRY and CDR2 is SYGVKD in the germline V gene. The DNA for the CDR3 is TGTGCCATCAGTGCGCAGCCGGATGTAACCATATATTTT. This sequence encodes CAISAQPDVTIYF.

This rearrangement joins TRBV5-1 to TRBJ2-2, with D perhaps assigned TRBD1 or TRBD2 (5 bases each). Germline V gene sequence: CDR1 SGHRS, CDR2 YFSETQ. The CDR3 loop spans 16 amino acids. The V gene lost 4 bases and the J gene lost 1 base, with 14 bases spanning the gap. The CDR3 bases are TGCGCCAGCAGCGCCCGGGACCGACTGAACACCGGGGAGCTGTTTTTT. It is translated as CASSARDRLNTGELFF. The complete variable domain, with remaining parts taken from reference TRBV5-1 and TRBJ2-2, reads KAGVTQTPRYLIKTRGQQVTLSCSPISGHRSVSWYQQTPGQGLQFLFEYFSETQRNKGNFPGRFSGRQFSNSRSEMNVSTLELGDSALYLCASSARDRLNTGELFFGEGSRLTVL.

The chain has TRBV12-3 or TRBV12-4 and TRBJ2-7; tentatively, D is TRBD1 or TRBD2 (6 bases each). The CDR3 sequence is 13 residues long. The germline V and J ends were trimmed by 11 bases and 3 bases, with 17 bases remaining between them. The CDR3 region has the DNA TGTGCCTCAAGGACGGGGGCCGGCTACGAGCAGTACTTC. As protein: CASRTGAGYEQYF.